The present T cell receptor beta chain was sequenced within a study of blood T cell repertoires in COVID-19. Source study methods: Estimated nucleated cell counts came from reference gene primer amplification. Profiling relied on immunoSEQ multiplex PCR, and the TCRdb table lists in-frame clones only, not all of them. Clonal size and the V and J genes are those of that table, whereas D and trimming came from the DNA. This table has 70,000 or so clones, just under 90% appearing once. CDR1 is MNHEY and CDR2 is SVGAGI in the germline V gene. Trimming pared 0 bases from V and 0 bases from J, leaving 6 bases between. The CDR3 consists of 14 residues.

The sequence was obtained from a woman of 80 years or more with active COVID-19. The sequenced material came from peripheral blood. J is TRBJ2-7 and V is TRBV6-5; no reliable D call. In nucleotides, the CDR3 is TGTGCCAGCAGTTACTCGGGCCACTCCTACGAGCAGTACTTC. This encodes CASSYSGHSYEQYF.